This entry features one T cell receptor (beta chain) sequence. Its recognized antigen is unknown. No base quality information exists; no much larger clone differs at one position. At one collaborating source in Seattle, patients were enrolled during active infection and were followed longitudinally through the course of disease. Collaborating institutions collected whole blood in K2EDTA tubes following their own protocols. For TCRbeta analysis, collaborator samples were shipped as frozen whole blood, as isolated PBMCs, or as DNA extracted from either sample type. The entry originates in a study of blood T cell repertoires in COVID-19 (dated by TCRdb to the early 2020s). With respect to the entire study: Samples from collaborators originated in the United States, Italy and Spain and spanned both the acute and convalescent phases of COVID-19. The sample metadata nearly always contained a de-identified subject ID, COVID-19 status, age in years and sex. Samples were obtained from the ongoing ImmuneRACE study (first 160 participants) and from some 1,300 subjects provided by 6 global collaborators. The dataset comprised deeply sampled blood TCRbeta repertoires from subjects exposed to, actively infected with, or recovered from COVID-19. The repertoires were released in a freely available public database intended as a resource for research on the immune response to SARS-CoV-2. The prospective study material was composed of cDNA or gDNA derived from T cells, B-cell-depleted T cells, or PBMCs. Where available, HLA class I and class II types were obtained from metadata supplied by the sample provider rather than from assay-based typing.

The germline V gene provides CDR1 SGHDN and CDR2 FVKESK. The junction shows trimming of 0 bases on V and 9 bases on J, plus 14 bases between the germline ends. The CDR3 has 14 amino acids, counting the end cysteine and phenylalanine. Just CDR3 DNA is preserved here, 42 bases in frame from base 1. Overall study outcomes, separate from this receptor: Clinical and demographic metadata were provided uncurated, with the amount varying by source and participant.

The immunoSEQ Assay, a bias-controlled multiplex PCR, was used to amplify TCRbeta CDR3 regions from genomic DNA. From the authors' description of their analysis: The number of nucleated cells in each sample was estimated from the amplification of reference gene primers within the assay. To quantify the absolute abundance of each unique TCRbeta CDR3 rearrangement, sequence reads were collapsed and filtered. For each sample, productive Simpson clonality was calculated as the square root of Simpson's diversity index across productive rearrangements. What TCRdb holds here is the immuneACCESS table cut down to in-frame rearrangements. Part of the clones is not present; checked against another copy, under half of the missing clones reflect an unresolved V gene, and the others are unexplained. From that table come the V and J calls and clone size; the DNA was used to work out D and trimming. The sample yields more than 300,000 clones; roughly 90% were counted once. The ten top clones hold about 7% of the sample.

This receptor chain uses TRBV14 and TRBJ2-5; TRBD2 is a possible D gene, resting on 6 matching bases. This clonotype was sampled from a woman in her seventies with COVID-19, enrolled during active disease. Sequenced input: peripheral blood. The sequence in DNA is TGTGCCAGCAGCCAAGATCGGAGGGCCGGGGCCCAGTACTTC. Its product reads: CASSQDRRAGAQYF.